This T cell receptor beta chain was profiled in a study of cytomegalovirus exposure and HLA in healthy donors. General study results and limits: There were about 160 TCR beta chains listed as cytomegalovirus-associated.

This PCR relied on a set of 60 Vbeta primers and 13 Jbeta primers. The authors' processing: Later, 65 million to 85 million unique TCR beta chains were counted in an analysis, and some 11 million of them were shared. The protocol was immunoSEQ multiplex PCR, while the TCRdb copy is restricted to in-frame clones and leaves out a portion. The DNA gave D and trimming, while V, J and clone size come from that table. In the table there are about 180,000 clones, 65% to 80% of which are singletons. In the case of this clone: Its antigen is unknown.

The ends lost 4 bases at V and 5 bases at J; junction bases unmatched: 4. CDR1 and CDR2 from the germline V gene are SGHTA and FQGTGA. This CDR3 contains 13 residues. Material: PBMCs. The gene calls are TRBV7-3 and TRBJ2-5; 7 nucleotides align to TRBD2. The TCR was taken from a woman aged 35 to 49 in good health and CMV-seronegative. CDR3 amino acids: CASSSWGGETQYF. CDR3 nucleotide sequence: TGTGCCAGCAGCTCCTGGGGGGGGGAGACCCAGTACTTC.